The 31 T cell receptor beta chains listed next were all sequenced from one sample in a study of OX40 agonist ivuxolimab in advanced cancers. Sequencing was performed with immunoSEQ multiplex PCR; in TCRdb, only in-frame clones are kept and a portion is missing. In the table there are tens of thousands of clones, around 90% of which are singletons. The sample here was CD4+ or CD8+ T cells sorted from blood, taken in a trial of the OX40 agonist ivuxolimab. These receptors all come from an adult with an advanced solid tumor such as melanoma, head and neck, liver or kidney cancer.

The chain links TRBV4-3 to TRBJ1-5; 8 bases fit TRBD1. Germline CDR1 LGHNA, CDR2 YSLEER. Unmatched junction bases numbered 2, after V lost 2 bases and J lost 8 bases. The CDR3 is made up of 13 amino acids. CDR3: CASSQNRGEPQHF. CDR3 DNA sequence: TGCGCCAGCAGCCAAAACAGGGGGGAGCCCCAGCATTTT.

The rearrangement joins TRBV4-1 to TRBJ2-1, with 7 bases fitting TRBD2. The length of the CDR3 is 18 residues. V lost 2 bases to trimming and J lost 10 bases; unmatched junction nucleotides: 20. Germline-derived CDR1 and CDR2 are MGHRA and YSYEKL. The CDR3 bases are TGCGCCAGCAGCCAAAGAAAGGAGGGCGGGAGCCCCAGCGGGGAGCAGTTCTTC. Translation: CASSQRKEGGSPSGEQFF.

The rearrangement links TRBV5-4 to TRBJ1-3; maybe TRBD1 (5 bases). This CDR3 contains 17 residues. V was clipped by 4 bases and J by 0 bases, with 17 bases between them. Germline loops: CDR1 SGHNT, CDR2 YYREEE (reference sequence). CDR3 in amino acids: CASSGAGGRFSGNTIYF. The CDR3 coding sequence is TGTGCCAGCAGCGGGGCCGGGGGACGGTTCTCTGGAAACACCATATATTTT.

The chain recombines TRBV4-1 with TRBJ2-7; D ambiguous. The V gene's germline CDR1 is MGHRA and CDR2 YSYEKL. This CDR3 contains 14 residues. V was shortened by 0 bases and J by 7 bases, with 13 bases between the two germline ends. CDR3 protein: CASSQETPTTEQYF. CDR3 bases: TGCGCCAGCAGCCAAGAGACACCCACCACGGAGCAGTACTTC.

The chain joins TRBV6-5 to TRBJ2-7; D possibly corresponds to TRBD1 (6 bases). The CDR3 is 14 residues long. Trimming took 2 bases from V and 2 from J, leaving 10 bases between them. Germline V gene data show CDR1 as MNHEY and CDR2 as SVGAGI. The CDR3 loop reads CASSYQTGTYEQYF. For the CDR3, the DNA is TGTGCCAGCAGTTACCAGACAGGCACCTACGAGCAGTACTTC.

The chain links TRBV10-2 to TRBJ1-1; D is uncertain. CDR3 length: 14 amino acids. Trimming cost V 8 bases and J 11 bases, with 24 bases left between them. CDR1 and CDR2 (germline): WSHSY, SAAADI. The CDR3 loop reads CASQEPGSGGRAFF. CDR3 coding DNA: TGCGCCAGCCAAGAACCAGGTTCAGGCGGACGGGCTTTCTTT.

The V gene is TRBV30, the J gene TRBJ1-2; 12 nucleotides line up with TRBD1. V was pared by 3 bases and J by 8 bases, with 7 bases of the junction left unmatched. Germline-derived CDR1 and CDR2 are GTSNPN and SVGIG (reference sequence). This CDR3 comprises 14 residues. This CDR3 reads CAWRGQGASRGYTF. CDR3 in DNA: TGTGCCTGGAGGGGACAGGGGGCAAGTAGAGGCTACACCTTC.

The J gene is TRBJ2-7, the V gene TRBV5-1; maybe TRBD1 (6 bases). V was pared by 4 bases and J by 0 bases, with 8 bases between. The CDR3 is made up of 13 amino acids. CDR1 is SGHRS and CDR2 is YFSETQ in the germline V gene. CDR3 protein: CASSRDNSYEQYF. The CDR3 coding sequence is TGCGCCAGCAGCAGGGACAACTCCTACGAGCAGTACTTC.

The table lists this clone with a few counts. The rearrangement links TRBV30 to TRBJ1-4; D remains ambiguous. V was clipped by 4 bases and J by 10 bases, with 13 bases between them. This CDR3 contains 12 residues. Germline CDR1 and CDR2: GTSNPN and SVGIG (reference sequence). CDR3 sequence: CAWMRQSPKLFF. CDR3 DNA: TGTGCCTGGATGAGACAATCTCCAAAACTGTTTTTT.

V is TRBV5-1 and J is TRBJ2-2; 9 nucleotides match TRBD1. Germline assignment: CDR1 SGHRS and CDR2 YFSETQ. The CDR3 consists of 15 residues. The J segment lost 6 bases and the V segment lost 4 bases, leaving 7 bases of the junction unmatched. The DNA of the CDR3 is TGCGCCAGCAGCGACCGGGACAGGGCACCCGGGGAGCTGTTTTTT. It translates to CASSDRDRAPGELFF.

This chain connects TRBV7-9 to TRBJ1-1; the D is unclear. The CDR3 contains 12 residues. Germline loops: CDR1 SEHNR, CDR2 FQNEAQ (reference sequence). V was cut by 6 bases and J by 4 bases, with 9 bases left in between. The CDR3, as DNA: TGTGCCAGCAGTGGTTTCAGCACTGAAGCTTTCTTT. It specifies CASSGFSTEAFF.

The genes are TRBV15 and TRBJ1-1; D is ambiguous. Germline CDR1 reads LNHNV; CDR2 reads YYDKDF (reference sequence). The CDR3 has 17 amino acids. The V end lost 5 bases, the J end lost 7 bases, and 26 bases lay between the germline ends. This CDR3 reads CATSGTSRPGSRYEAFF. CDR3 bases: TGTGCCACCAGCGGTACCTCACGACCGGGATCCAGATATGAAGCTTTCTTT.

This chain joins TRBV9 and TRBJ2-7, with D unclear. The V end was cut by 0 bases, the J end by 4 bases, with 8 bases between. The CDR3 has 13 amino acids. Germline loops: CDR1 SGDLS, CDR2 YYNGEE. The CDR3 protein is CASSVDGDYEQYF. Written as DNA, the CDR3 is TGTGCCAGCAGCGTAGACGGAGATTACGAGCAGTACTTC.

This chain links TRBV7-2 with TRBJ1-1, with 7 bases fitting TRBD1. This CDR3 has 16 amino acids. Looked up from germline, CDR1 is SGHTA and CDR2 is FQGNSA. Unmatched junction bases numbered 15, after V lost 6 bases and J lost 5 bases. This CDR3 reads CASRFLGRNRGTEAFF. Written as DNA, the CDR3 is TGTGCCAGCAGATTCTTGGGCCGGAACAGGGGAACTGAAGCTTTCTTT.

V gene TRBV5-1 combines with J gene TRBJ2-5; TRBD1 might be the D (6 bases). The CDR3 totals 13 residues. Deletions cut 5 bases from V and 0 bases from J, with 8 bases between. Germline V gives CDR1 SGHRS, CDR2 YFSETQ. CDR3 amino acids: CASRAGDQETQYF. The CDR3 bases are TGCGCCAGCAGGGCAGGGGACCAAGAGACCCAGTACTTC.

The chain uses TRBV5-6 and TRBJ2-6; D is undetermined. V shed 1 base and J shed 0 bases, with 8 bases lying between them. CDR1 SGHDT and CDR2 YYEEEE come from the germline V gene. CDR3 length: 16 residues. In DNA form, the CDR3 reads TGTGCCAGCAGCTTGTCGGAACGCTCTGGGGCCAACGTCCTGACTTTC. This encodes CASSLSERSGANVLTF.

The genes are TRBV19 and TRBJ1-4; unclear D gene. V lost 7 bases, J lost 1 base, and 10 bases lay in between. The CDR3 is made up of 14 amino acids. The V gene's germline CDR1 is LNHDA and CDR2 SQIVND (reference sequence). The CDR3 reads CASTESVTNEKLFF. In nucleotides, the CDR3 is TGTGCCAGTACCGAATCAGTAACTAATGAAAAACTGTTTTTT.

The rearrangement uses TRBV9 and TRBJ2-7; possibly TRBD2 for D (6 bases). The CDR3 covers 14 residues. Germline V gene data show CDR1 as SGDLS and CDR2 as YYNGEE. Trimming cost V 0 bases and J 4 bases, with 11 bases left between them. The CDR3 loop reads CASSVAGTGYEQYF. The DNA of the CDR3 is TGTGCCAGCAGCGTAGCCGGGACTGGATACGAGCAGTACTTC. Based on the CDR3 plus reference TRBV9 and TRBJ2-7, the full variable domain is DSGVTQTPKHLITATGQRVTLRCSPRSGDLSVYWYQQSLDQGLQFLIQYYNGEERAKGNILERFSAQQFPDLHSELNLSSLELGDSALYFCASSVAGTGYEQYFGPGTRLTVT.

This clone was picked up a small number of times. The V call is TRBV19, the J call TRBJ1-4; possible D gene TRBD1, 6 bases. Trimming cost V 5 bases and J 5 bases, with 12 bases left between them. The CDR3 has 14 amino acids. The germline V gene encodes CDR1 LNHDA and CDR2 SQIVND (reference sequence). Here the CDR3 reads CASSAGTPNEKLFF. CDR3 in DNA: TGTGCCAGTAGTGCCGGGACACCAAATGAAAAACTGTTTTTT.

The V call is TRBV6-1, the J call TRBJ2-7, with TRBD2 as a possible D gene (6 bases). This CDR3 spans 16 amino acids. Germline CDR1 MNHNS, CDR2 SASEGT. V shed 2 bases and J shed 0 bases, with 14 bases lying between them. CDR3 residues: CASSEIGGTRSYEQYF. CDR3 nucleotides: TGTGCCAGCAGTGAAATCGGCGGGACCCGCTCCTACGAGCAGTACTTC.

The chain recombines TRBV28 with TRBJ1-3; D remains unclear. The CDR3 has 14 amino acids. The V and J ends lost 7 bases and 0 bases respectively, with 10 bases between them. Germline loops: CDR1 MDHEN, CDR2 SYDVKM. CDR3: CASITGGSGNTIYF. In DNA form, the CDR3 reads TGTGCCAGCATCACCGGAGGCTCTGGAAACACCATATATTTT.

The V gene is TRBV10-2, the J gene TRBJ2-7; TRBD2 agrees at 8 bases. The germline V gene encodes CDR1 WSHSY and CDR2 SAAADI. V dropped 3 bases and J dropped 2; count of bases not matched to a gene: 3. This CDR3 has 14 residues. The CDR3 DNA follows: TGCGCCAGCAGTGAAATAGCGGGGCCCTACGAGCAGTACTTC. Residues: CASSEIAGPYEQYF.

This CDR3 reads CASSHQGLVREQFF. The CDR3 DNA follows: TGTGCCAGCAGCCATCAGGGGTTGGTACGTGAGCAGTTCTTC. V is TRBV7-9 and J is TRBJ2-1; tentatively, D is TRBD1 (6 bases). This CDR3 region has 14 residues. The V and J ends lost 5 bases and 9 bases respectively, with 17 bases between them. The germline CDR1 and CDR2 sequences are SEHNR and FQNEAQ (reference sequence).

The chain is built from TRBV27 and TRBJ2-5; no clear D. Germline V gives CDR1 MNHEY, CDR2 SMNVEV (reference sequence). The V gene lost 6 bases and the J gene lost 2 bases, with 16 bases spanning the gap. The CDR3 is 15 amino acids. The CDR3 nucleotides are TGTGCCAGCAGCTTCTCGGGCGGCAATCAAGAGACCCAGTACTTC. Translating gives CASSFSGGNQETQYF.

This clone has more than one count but fewer than ten. The gene calls are TRBV10-3 and TRBJ2-7, with 11 nucleotides matching TRBD1. The CDR3 covers 14 residues. V was pared by 4 bases and J by 5 bases, with 4 bases of the junction left unmatched. Germline CDR1 ENHRY, CDR2 SYGVKD. The CDR3 spells CAISGTDRGHEQYF. The CDR3 DNA is TGTGCCATCAGTGGGACGGACAGGGGGCACGAGCAGTACTTC.

J is TRBJ1-6 and V is TRBV7-2; D remains unclear. Germline-derived CDR1 and CDR2 are SGHTA and FQGNSA. CDR3 size: 15 residues. V lost 1 base and J 7 bases, leaving 11 bases between the germline ends. CDR3 nucleotides: TGTGCCAGCAGCTTAGTGTCTGGCCAAAATTCACCCCTCCACTTT. Translating gives CASSLVSGQNSPLHF.

This clone has only one observation. The rearrangement joins TRBV28 to TRBJ2-7; no clear D gene. Germline loops: CDR1 MDHEN, CDR2 SYDVKM. Trimming stripped 4 bases from V and 3 bases from J, with 7 bases between. CDR3 length: 12 residues. CDR3 residues: CASSYLLYEQYF. The DNA of the CDR3 is TGTGCCAGCAGTTACCTGCTCTACGAGCAGTACTTC.

The chain uses TRBV9 and TRBJ2-3, with D uncertain. The V and J ends lost 7 bases and 1 base respectively, with 7 bases between them. The CDR3 extends over 12 amino acids. The germline gives CDR1 SGDLS, CDR2 YYNGEE. The CDR3 DNA reads as TGTGCCAGCCGGCCGGGCACAGATACGCAGTATTTT. It yields the protein CASRPGTDTQYF.

This clone was detected a few times. V gene TRBV30 combines with J gene TRBJ1-1; 7 positions match TRBD1. Trimming cost V 1 base and J 5 bases; bases outside gene matches: 4. Germline values: CDR1 GTSNPN, CDR2 SVGIG (reference sequence). The CDR3 covers 13 residues. CDR3: CAWSGRGRTEAFF. The DNA for the CDR3 is TGTGCCTGGAGTGGCAGGGGGAGGACTGAAGCTTTCTTT.

This chain uses TRBV30 with TRBJ2-5, with 8 bases matching TRBD1. Germline loops: CDR1 GTSNPN, CDR2 SVGIG (reference sequence). The junction had 3 bases not matched to a gene; V was cut back by 2 bases and J by 7 bases. The CDR3 runs 12 residues. In DNA form, the CDR3 reads TGTGCCTGGAGTCCCCAGGGGGCGACCCAGTACTTC. Amino acids: CAWSPQGATQYF.

This chain links TRBV21-1 with TRBJ2-7; the tabulated D call, TRBD2, remains unverified against the DNA. TRBV21-1 is deemed a pseudogene. The CDR3 loop spans 15 amino acids. CDR3 coding DNA: TGTGCCAGCAGCTCTAGGGGCGGGGGACCCTACGAGCAGTACTTC. It specifies CASSSRGGGPYEQYF.